The count of the clone carrying this T cell receptor (beta chain) is one. Its antigen is as yet unknown. Germline V gives CDR1 SNHLY, CDR2 FYNNEI. V trimming: 7 bases; J trimming: 0 bases; junction bases outside the gene matches: 11. This CDR3 is built from 17 residues. The entry originates in a study of cytomegalovirus exposure and HLA in healthy donors. Study-level results: Reportedly, cytomegalovirus status was diagnosed with high sensitivity and specificity.

PCR was performed using 60 Vbeta and 13 Jbeta primers. The data were produced by immunoSEQ multiplex PCR, yet TCRdb's version contains in-frame clones alone and is incomplete. The sample contains roughly 130,000 clones, 80% of which appear only once. The specimen was PBMCs. V and J are TRBV2 and TRBJ1-4; TRBD1 matches 7 bases. The source of this sequence is a man aged 35 to 55 in good health and CMV-seronegative. The CDR3 region is CASNRRGQQTTNEKLFF. The CDR3 DNA sequence: TGTGCCAGCAACCGAAGGGGACAGCAGACAACTAATGAAAAACTGTTTTTT.